This TCR beta chain was recorded in a study of cytomegalovirus exposure and HLA in healthy donors. With respect to this clone: Its antigen is not known.

Trimming cost V 4 bases and J 4 bases; bases outside gene matches: 8. The CDR3 has 16 amino acids. Germline CDR1 is SGDLS and CDR2 is YYNGEE. General study results and limits: Within the 120 or so validation repertoires, first-cohort TCR clusters tended to co-occur, according to a later analysis.

Here immunoSEQ multiplex PCR was the method, and the copy in TCRdb shows in-frame clones only, minus some. This table holds under 140,000 clones, approximately 89% found once. The receptor was isolated from a young woman in good health and CMV-seronegative. The chain combines TRBV9 with TRBJ2-5; 12 nucleotides align to TRBD2. The sample comprised PBMCs. CDR3 bases: TGTGCCAGCAGCCTATCTAGCGGGGGGGCCGGAGAGACCCAGTACTTC. Its translation is CASSLSSGGAGETQYF.